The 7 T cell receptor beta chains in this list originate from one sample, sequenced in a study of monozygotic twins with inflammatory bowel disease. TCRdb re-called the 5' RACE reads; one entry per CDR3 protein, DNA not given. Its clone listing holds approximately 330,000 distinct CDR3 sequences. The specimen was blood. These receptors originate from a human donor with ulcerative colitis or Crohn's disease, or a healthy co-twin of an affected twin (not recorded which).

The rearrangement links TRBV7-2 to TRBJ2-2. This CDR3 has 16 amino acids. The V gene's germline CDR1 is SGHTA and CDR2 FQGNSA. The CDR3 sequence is CASSLEAGSYTGELFF.

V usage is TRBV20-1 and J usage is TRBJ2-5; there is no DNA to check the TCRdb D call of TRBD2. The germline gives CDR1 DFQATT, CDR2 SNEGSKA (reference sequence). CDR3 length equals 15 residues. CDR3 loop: CSASGTRTIQETQYF.

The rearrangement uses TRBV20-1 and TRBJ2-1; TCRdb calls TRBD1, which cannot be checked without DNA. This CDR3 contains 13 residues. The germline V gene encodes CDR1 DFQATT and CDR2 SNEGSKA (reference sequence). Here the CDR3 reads CSASPEQSNEQFF.

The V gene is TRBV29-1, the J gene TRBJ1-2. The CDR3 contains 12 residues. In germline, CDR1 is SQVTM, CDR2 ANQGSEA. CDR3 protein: CSVEDRINGYTF. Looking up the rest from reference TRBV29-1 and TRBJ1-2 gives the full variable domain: SAVISQKPSRDICQRGTSLTIQCQVDSQVTMMFWYRQQPGQSLTLIATANQGSEATYESGFVIDKFPISRPNLTFSTLTVSNMSPEDSSIYLCSVEDRINGYTFGSGTRLTVV.

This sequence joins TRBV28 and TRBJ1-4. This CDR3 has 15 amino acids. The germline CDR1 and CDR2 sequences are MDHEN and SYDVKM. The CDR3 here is CASTLPSATNEKLFF.

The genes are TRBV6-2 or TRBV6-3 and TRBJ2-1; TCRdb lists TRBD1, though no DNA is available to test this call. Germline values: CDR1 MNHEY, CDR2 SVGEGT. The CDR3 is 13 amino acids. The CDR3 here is CASSFLPGGPGFF.

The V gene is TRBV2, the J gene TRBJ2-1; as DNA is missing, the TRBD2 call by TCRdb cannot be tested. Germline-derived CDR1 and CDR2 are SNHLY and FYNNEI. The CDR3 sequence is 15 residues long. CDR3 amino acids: CASSGGPHEYNEQFF.